These 25 T cell receptor beta chains were sequenced from one sample in a study of multiple sclerosis patients with progressive multifocal leukoencephalopathy. Sample time point: before natalizumab initiation. Clones were sequenced by immunoSEQ multiplex PCR, and TCRdb holds only the in-frame ones, with some missing. The table includes about 30,000 clones, about 92% detected once. The sequenced material came from PBMCs. The receptors derive from a man aged 25-40 years with multiple sclerosis.

The chain joins TRBV7-6 to TRBJ2-7, with D possibly being TRBD1 or TRBD2 (5 bases each). The V gene's germline CDR1 is SGHVS and CDR2 FNYEAQ. The CDR3 totals 14 residues. V was cut by 8 bases and J by 3 bases, with 17 bases left in between. CDR3 sequence (DNA): TGTGCCAGCTCCCCCGGGACGGAAGTCTACGAGCAGTACTTC. Its protein is CASSPGTEVYEQYF.

The chain links TRBV29-1 to TRBJ2-5; D not resolved. TRBJ2-7 matches the DNA end more closely, so the J call is doubtful. Germline V CDR1 and CDR2: SQVTM, ANQGSEA. This CDR3 spans 13 amino acids. The CDR3 sequence is CSVGAEYPYEQYF. Here the CDR3 DNA reads TGCAGCGTTGGTGCAGAGTATCCCTACGAGCAGTACTTC.

The chain has TRBV5-1 and TRBJ2-3; weak D call: TRBD1 (6 bases). This CDR3 spans 14 amino acids. Germline CDR1 reads SGHRS; CDR2 reads YFSETQ. Trimming took off 6 bases at V and 6 bases at J, with 17 bases between the two ends. The chain's CDR3 is CASKAAGTRDTQYF. In DNA form, the CDR3 reads TGCGCCAGCAAGGCGGCAGGGACAAGGGATACGCAGTATTTT.

The rearrangement joins TRBV7-2 to TRBJ2-7, with 8 bases identical to TRBD2. This CDR3 region has 14 residues. Losses at the gene ends were 2 bases for V and 3 bases for J; bases not matched to a gene: 3. CDR1 SGHTA and CDR2 FQGNSA come from the germline V gene. CDR3 residues: CASSLTAGVYEQYF. The CDR3 coding sequence is TGTGCCAGCAGCTTAACAGCGGGAGTCTACGAGCAGTACTTC.

This clone has more than one count but fewer than ten. The rearrangement links TRBV7-9 to TRBJ2-1, with 9 bases aligning to TRBD2. The CDR3 runs 17 residues. J gave up 0 bases and V 5 bases, and 8 bases lay outside the gene matches. The germline V gene encodes CDR1 SEHNR and CDR2 FQNEAQ (reference sequence). The CDR3 bases are TGTGCCAGCAGCCCTCAGTTTAGCGGGAGCTCCTACAATGAGCAGTTCTTC. This gives the protein CASSPQFSGSSYNEQFF.

This clone was recorded once. The genes are TRBV11-2 and TRBJ2-7; no reliable D call. CDR1 is SGHAT and CDR2 is FQNNGV in the germline V gene. There are 15 residues in the CDR3. V lost 2 bases to trimming and J lost 2 bases, with 13 bases between them. Here the CDR3 reads CASSLLDTLTYEQYF. The CDR3 nucleotides are TGTGCCAGCAGCTTATTAGATACCCTAACCTACGAGCAGTACTTC.

The gene calls are TRBV29-1 and TRBJ1-1; TRBD1 matches at 9 bases. The V segment lost 4 bases and the J segment 3 bases; nucleotides outside the gene matches: 9. Germline CDR1 is SQVTM and CDR2 is ANQGSEA. The CDR3 consists of 15 residues. DNA for the CDR3: TGCAGCGTTGTTGGGACAGGGTGTCGTCACACTGAAGCTTTCTTT. Translation gives CSVVGTGCRHTEAFF.

The chain recombines TRBV30 with TRBJ2-3; TRBD2 is a possible D gene (5 bases). The CDR3 totals 14 residues. V was shortened by 0 bases and J by 0 bases, with 7 bases between the two germline ends. The germline CDR1 and CDR2 sequences are GTSNPN and SVGIG (reference sequence). The CDR3 DNA follows: TGTGCCTGGAGTGTACGGGGTAGCACAGATACGCAGTATTTT. It codes for CAWSVRGSTDTQYF.

The chain is built from TRBV2 and TRBJ2-6; no firm D call. Trimming took off 5 bases at V and 1 base at J, with 9 bases between the two ends. CDR3 length: 15 amino acids. CDR1 and CDR2 (germline): SNHLY, FYNNEI. The CDR3 nucleotides are TGTGCCAGCAGTTCAGAAGGTTCTGGGGCCAACGTCCTGACTTTC. It yields the protein CASSSEGSGANVLTF. Full variable domain (outside the CDR3, taken from reference TRBV2 and TRBJ2-6): EPEVTQTPSHQVTQMGQEVILRCVPISNHLYFYWYRQILGQKVEFLVSFYNNEISEKSEIFDDQFSVERPDGSNFTLKIRSTKLEDSAMYFCASSSEGSGANVLTFGAGSRLTVL.

The chain has TRBV7-2 and TRBJ2-7, with D possibly TRBD1 on 6 matching bases. The germline V gene has CDR1 SGHTA and CDR2 FQGNSA. The CDR3 runs to 12 residues. V dropped 3 bases and J dropped 6 bases, with 9 bases sitting between them. CDR3: CASSLDSGEQYF. In DNA, the CDR3 is TGTGCCAGCAGCTTGGACAGCGGCGAGCAGTACTTC.

The gene calls are TRBV28 and TRBJ2-7; D possibly corresponds to TRBD1 (6 bases). The CDR3 runs 15 residues. Trimming stripped 4 bases from V and 2 bases from J, with 15 bases between. In germline, CDR1 is MDHEN, CDR2 SYDVKM. CDR3 in amino acids: CASSSDRFFTYEQYF. The CDR3 nucleotides are TGTGCCAGCAGTTCCGACAGGTTTTTTACCTACGAGCAGTACTTC.

This rearrangement joins TRBV7-9 to TRBJ2-2; weak D call: TRBD2 (6 bases). This CDR3 is 17 amino acids long. V was pared by 5 bases and J by 4 bases, with 20 bases between. Germline loops: CDR1 SEHNR, CDR2 FQNEAQ (reference sequence). The CDR3 loop reads CASSETRGFRATGELFF. CDR3 in DNA: TGTGCCAGCAGCGAGACGCGGGGTTTCCGGGCCACCGGGGAGCTGTTTTTT.

The V gene is TRBV15, the J gene TRBJ2-1; 10 positions agree with TRBD2. This CDR3 is built from 16 residues. Trimming removed 8 bases from V and 1 base from J; junction bases left unmatched: 8. Germline V lookup: CDR1 LNHNV, CDR2 YYDKDF (reference sequence). CDR3 bases: TGTGCCACCGGTCTAGCGGGAGTAGGGTCCTACAATGAGCAGTTCTTC. Translating gives CATGLAGVGSYNEQFF.

This clone was seen only once. The J gene is TRBJ2-5, the V gene TRBV7-3; D is perhaps TRBD1 (5 bases). This CDR3 is 12 amino acids long. V was pared by 5 bases and J by 4 bases, with 8 bases between. The germline gives CDR1 SGHTA, CDR2 FQGTGA. This chain's CDR3 is CASSRQRETQYF. CDR3 DNA: TGTGCCAGCAGCCGACAGAGAGAGACCCAGTACTTC.

The genes are TRBV19 and TRBJ2-3, with 7 bases that match TRBD2. There are 16 residues in the CDR3. Germline-derived CDR1 and CDR2 are LNHDA and SQIVND (reference sequence). V lost 5 bases to trimming and J lost 5 bases; unmatched junction nucleotides: 13. The CDR3 nucleotides are TGTGCCAGTAGTGAAGTGGCGACTAGCCTAGGAGATACGCAGTATTTT. Translating gives CASSEVATSLGDTQYF.

The chain carries TRBV10-1 and TRBJ2-3; the match to TRBD2 covers 7 bases. The germline V gene has CDR1 WNHNN and CDR2 SYGVQD (reference sequence). The CDR3 has 15 residues. The V and J ends lost 6 bases and 5 bases, in that order; junction bases with no gene match: 11. The CDR3 spells CASSSGRREKDTQYF. The CDR3 region has the DNA TGCGCCAGCAGCTCAGGGCGGCGGGAGAAAGATACGCAGTATTTT.

The V call is TRBV4-3, the J call TRBJ2-1; unclear D gene. The germline CDR1 and CDR2 sequences are LGHNA and YSLEER. V lost 2 bases to trimming and J lost 5 bases, with 19 bases between them. The CDR3 covers 17 residues. CDR3 in amino acids: CASSQSLAAPRDNEQFF. CDR3 nucleotide sequence: TGCGCCAGCAGCCAATCCTTGGCGGCTCCCAGAGACAATGAGCAGTTCTTC.

The chain carries TRBV29-1 and TRBJ2-7, with TRBD2 matching 9 bases. The CDR3 is 13 residues long. With V trimmed by 4 bases and J by 6 bases, 7 bases remained unmatched. In germline, CDR1 is SQVTM, CDR2 ANQGSEA. The CDR3 loop reads CSVALRLAVEQYF. The CDR3 DNA follows: TGCAGCGTTGCCCTTCGACTAGCGGTCGAGCAGTACTTC.

This chain uses TRBV19 with TRBJ1-5; D ambiguous. The V gene's germline CDR1 is LNHDA and CDR2 SQIVND (reference sequence). Trimming pared 4 bases from V and 0 bases from J, leaving 10 bases between. This CDR3 has 15 residues. CDR3 amino acids: CASSSVGYSNQPQHF. For the CDR3, the DNA is TGTGCCAGTAGTAGTGTCGGATATAGCAATCAGCCCCAGCATTTT.

V and J are TRBV25-1 and TRBJ1-4, with 12 bases that match TRBD1. Germline loops: CDR1 MGHDK, CDR2 SYGVNS. Unmatched junction bases numbered 7, after V lost 5 bases and J lost 3 bases. This CDR3 comprises 17 residues. CDR3: CASSLPGQGASNEKLFF. The CDR3 nucleotides read TGTGCCAGCAGTCTCCCGGGACAGGGGGCCTCTAATGAAAAACTGTTTTTT.

The V and J genes are TRBV11-2 and TRBJ2-1; the match to TRBD2 covers 10 bases. Trimming cost V 0 bases and J 6 bases; bases outside gene matches: 14. Germline V gene sequence: CDR1 SGHAT, CDR2 FQNNGV. The CDR3 loop spans 19 amino acids. CDR3 protein: CASSLEVVFLAGEINEQFF. For the CDR3, the DNA is TGTGCCAGCAGCTTAGAAGTCGTATTTCTAGCGGGAGAAATCAATGAGCAGTTCTTC.

The chain has TRBV5-1 and TRBJ2-5; 10 bases are shared with TRBD2. The V gene's germline CDR1 is SGHRS and CDR2 YFSETQ. This CDR3 spans 13 amino acids. The V and J ends lost 5 bases and 5 bases, in that order; junction bases with no gene match: 3. The CDR3 sequence: CASSQREGETQYF. In nucleotides, the CDR3 is TGCGCCAGCAGTCAGCGGGAGGGGGAGACCCAGTACTTC.

Points on this clone: One end of the junction varies from germline; a read error may be responsible. The rearrangement joins TRBV9 to TRBJ2-2; a weak D match, TRBD1 (5 bases). This CDR3 has 14 amino acids. The germline gives CDR1 SGDLS, CDR2 YYNGEE. The CDR3 loop is CAGSVRQGNGELFF. CDR3 in DNA: TGTGCCGGCAGCGTGAGGCAGGGTAACGGGGAGCTGTTTTTT.

The chain uses TRBV9 and TRBJ2-1; D might be TRBD2 (6 bases). V lost 3 bases and J lost 7, with 17 bases in between. In germline, CDR1 is SGDLS, CDR2 YYNGEE. This CDR3 is built from 15 residues. The CDR3 bases are TGTGCCAGCAGCGGAGGTCAGGGTGGAGGGAATGAGCAGTTCTTC. This encodes CASSGGQGGGNEQFF.

The genes are TRBV29-1 and TRBJ2-2, with 7 nucleotides matching TRBD1. V dropped 5 bases and J dropped 4; count of bases not matched to a gene: 1. This CDR3 is 12 amino acids long. Germline lookup yields CDR1 SQVTM and CDR2 ANQGSEA. CDR3: CSVYRGTGELFF. The CDR3 DNA sequence: TGCAGCGTTTACAGGGGCACCGGGGAGCTGTTTTTT.